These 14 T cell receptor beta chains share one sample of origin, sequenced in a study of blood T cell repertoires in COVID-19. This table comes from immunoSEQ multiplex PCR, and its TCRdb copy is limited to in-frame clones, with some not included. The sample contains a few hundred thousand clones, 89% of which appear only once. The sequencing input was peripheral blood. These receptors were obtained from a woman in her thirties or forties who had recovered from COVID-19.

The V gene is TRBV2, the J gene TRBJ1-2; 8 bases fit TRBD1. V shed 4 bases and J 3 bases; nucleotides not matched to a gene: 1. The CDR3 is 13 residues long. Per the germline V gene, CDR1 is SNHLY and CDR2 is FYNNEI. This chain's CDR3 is CASSVDRDYGYTF. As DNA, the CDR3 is TGTGCCAGCAGTGTGGACAGGGACTATGGCTACACCTTC.

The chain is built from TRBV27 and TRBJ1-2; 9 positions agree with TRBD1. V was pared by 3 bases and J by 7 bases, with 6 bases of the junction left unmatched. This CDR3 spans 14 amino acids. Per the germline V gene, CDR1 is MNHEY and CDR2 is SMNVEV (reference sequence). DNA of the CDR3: TGTGCCAGCAGTTTGGCCCGGGACAGGGCTGGCTACACCTTC. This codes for CASSLARDRAGYTF.

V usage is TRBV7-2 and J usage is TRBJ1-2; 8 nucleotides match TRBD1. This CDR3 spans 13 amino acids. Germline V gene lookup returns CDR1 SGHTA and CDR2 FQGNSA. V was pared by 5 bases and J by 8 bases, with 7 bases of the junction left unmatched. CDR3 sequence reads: CASSTPQGDGYTF. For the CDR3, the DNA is TGTGCCAGCAGCACACCACAGGGGGACGGCTACACCTTC. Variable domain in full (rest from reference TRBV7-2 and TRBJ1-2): GAGVSQSPSNKVTEKGKDVELRCDPISGHTALYWYRQSLGQGLEFLIYFQGNSAPDKSGLPSDRFSAERTGGSVSTLTIQRTQQEDSAVYLCASSTPQGDGYTFGSGTRLTVV.

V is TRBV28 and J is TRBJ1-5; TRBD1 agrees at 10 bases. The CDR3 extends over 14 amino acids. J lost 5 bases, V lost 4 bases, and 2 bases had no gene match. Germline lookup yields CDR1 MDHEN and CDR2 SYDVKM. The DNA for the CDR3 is TGTGCCAGCAGTTCGGGACAGGGGTATCAGCCCCAGCATTTT. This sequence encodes CASSSGQGYQPQHF.

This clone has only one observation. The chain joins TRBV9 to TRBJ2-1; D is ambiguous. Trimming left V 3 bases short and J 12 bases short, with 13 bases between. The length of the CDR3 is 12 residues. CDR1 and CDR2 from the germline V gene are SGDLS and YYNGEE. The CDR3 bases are TGTGCCAGCAGCGGAGGAAATACTTGGCAGTTCTTC. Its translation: CASSGGNTWQFF.

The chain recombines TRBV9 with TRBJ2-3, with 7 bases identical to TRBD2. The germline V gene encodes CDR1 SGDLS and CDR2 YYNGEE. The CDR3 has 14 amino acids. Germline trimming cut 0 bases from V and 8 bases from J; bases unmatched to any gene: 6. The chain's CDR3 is CASSVGAGASTQYF. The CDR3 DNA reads TGTGCCAGCAGCGTAGGGGCGGGAGCTAGTACGCAGTATTTT.

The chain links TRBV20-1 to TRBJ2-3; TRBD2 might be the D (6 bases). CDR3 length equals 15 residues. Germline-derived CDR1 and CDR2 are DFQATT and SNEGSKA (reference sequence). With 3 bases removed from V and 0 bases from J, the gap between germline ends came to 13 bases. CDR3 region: CSASFLASSTDTQYF. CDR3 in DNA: TGCAGTGCTAGTTTCCTAGCGAGTAGCACAGATACGCAGTATTTT.

CDR3: CASSYSTAGRYSEQFF. In DNA form, the CDR3 reads TGTGCCAGCAGTTACTCTACCGCGGGACGATATTCAGAGCAGTTCTTC. The chain links TRBV6-5 to TRBJ2-1, with TRBD2 as a possible D gene (6 bases). Trimming shortened V by 0 bases and J by 10 bases, and 19 bases separated the two germline ends. This CDR3 has 16 residues. CDR1 MNHEY and CDR2 SVGAGI come from the germline V gene.

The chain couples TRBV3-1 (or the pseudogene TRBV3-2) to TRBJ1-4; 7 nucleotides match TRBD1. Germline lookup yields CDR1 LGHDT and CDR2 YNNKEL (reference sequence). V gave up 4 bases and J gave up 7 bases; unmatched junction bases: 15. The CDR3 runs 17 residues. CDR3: CASSRTGAWDLSEKLFF. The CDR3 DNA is TGTGCCAGCAGCCGAACAGGGGCATGGGATCTTAGTGAAAAACTGTTTTTT.

CDR3: CASSLAEAWGEQFF. The CDR3 coding sequence is TGTGCCAGCAGCTTAGCGGAGGCTTGGGGTGAGCAGTTCTTC. The rearrangement links TRBV11-2 to TRBJ2-1; a possible D gene is TRBD2 (5 bases). With 1 base removed from V and 9 bases from J, the gap between germline ends came to 13 bases. Per germline, CDR1 SGHAT and CDR2 FQNNGV. This CDR3 region has 14 residues.

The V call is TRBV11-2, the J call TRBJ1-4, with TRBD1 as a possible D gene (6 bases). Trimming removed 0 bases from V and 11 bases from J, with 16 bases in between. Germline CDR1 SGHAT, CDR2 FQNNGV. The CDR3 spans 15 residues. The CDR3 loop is CASSLDPITGFKLFF. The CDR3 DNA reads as TGTGCCAGCAGCTTAGATCCTATTACAGGGTTTAAACTGTTTTTT.

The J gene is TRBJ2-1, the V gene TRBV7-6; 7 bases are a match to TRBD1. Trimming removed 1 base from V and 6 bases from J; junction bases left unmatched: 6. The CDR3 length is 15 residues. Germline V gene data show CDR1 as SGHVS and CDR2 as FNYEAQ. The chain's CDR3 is CASSLVTGLFNEQFF. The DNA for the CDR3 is TGTGCCAGCAGCTTAGTGACAGGGTTATTCAATGAGCAGTTCTTC. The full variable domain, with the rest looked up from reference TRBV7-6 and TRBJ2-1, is GAGVSQSPRYKVTKRGQDVALRCDPISGHVSLYWYRQALGQGPEFLTYFNYEAQQDKSGLPNDRFSAERPEGSISTLTIQRTEQRDSAMYRCASSLVTGLFNEQFFGPGTRLTVL.

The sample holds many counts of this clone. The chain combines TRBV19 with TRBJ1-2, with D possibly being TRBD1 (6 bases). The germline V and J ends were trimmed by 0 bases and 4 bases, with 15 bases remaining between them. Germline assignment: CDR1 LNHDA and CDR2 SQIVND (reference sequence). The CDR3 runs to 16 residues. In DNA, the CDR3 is TGTGCCAGTAGTATAGAGCGGCGGACAGAGAGCTATGGCTACACCTTC. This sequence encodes CASSIERRTESYGYTF. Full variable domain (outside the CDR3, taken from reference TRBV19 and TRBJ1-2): DGGITQSPKYLFRKEGQNVTLSCEQNLNHDAMYWYRQDPGQGLRLIYYSQIVNDFQKGDIAEGYSVSREKKESFPLTVTSAQKNPTAFYLCASSIERRTESYGYTFGSGTRLTVV.

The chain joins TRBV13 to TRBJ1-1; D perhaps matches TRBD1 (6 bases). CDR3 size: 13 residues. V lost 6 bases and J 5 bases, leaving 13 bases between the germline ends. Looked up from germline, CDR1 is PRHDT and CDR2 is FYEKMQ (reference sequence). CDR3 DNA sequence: TGTGCCAGCAGTAGCAGGGGTGGGACTGAAGCTTTCTTT. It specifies CASSSRGGTEAFF. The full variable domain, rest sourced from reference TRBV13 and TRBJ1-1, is AAGVIQSPRHLIKEKRETATLKCYPIPRHDTVYWYQQGPGQDPQFLISFYEKMQSDKGSIPDRFSAQQFSDYHSELNMSSLELGDSALYFCASSSRGGTEAFFGQGTRLTVV.